The 25 T cell receptor beta chains presented below share a single source sample, sequenced in a study of blood T cell repertoires in COVID-19. TCRdb keeps only in-frame clones here, not all; method: immunoSEQ multiplex PCR. The data hold 23,000 or so clones, with around 87% observed a single time. The material sequenced was peripheral blood. Every receptor here comes from a man aged 50 to 59 with active COVID-19.

The chain recombines TRBV5-1 with TRBJ2-7; tentative D call: TRBD1 (6 bases). Trimming cost V 4 bases and J 3 bases, with 14 bases left between them. The V gene's germline CDR1 is SGHRS and CDR2 YFSETQ. The CDR3 is 14 residues long. The CDR3 here is CASSLGTNNYEQYV. In DNA, the CDR3 is TGCGCCAGCAGCCTGGGGACAAACAACTACGAGCAGTACGTC.

V and J are TRBV7-3 and TRBJ2-1; TRBD1 aligns across 12 bases. There are 18 residues in the CDR3. The V gene's germline CDR1 is SGHTA and CDR2 FQGTGA. The V gene end was trimmed by 5 bases and the J gene end by 7 bases; junction bases not matched to a gene: 15. The CDR3, as DNA: TGTGCCAGCAGCCGAACTTTTCCCGGGACAGGGGGCTGGAATGAGCAGTTCTTC. Translating it yields CASSRTFPGTGGWNEQFF. The whole variable domain, filled in from reference TRBV7-3 and TRBJ2-1, reads GAGVSQTPSNKVTEKGKYVELRCDPISGHTALYWYRQSLGQGPEFLIYFQGTGAADDSGLPNDRFFAVRPEGSVSTLKIQRTERGDSAVYLCASSRTFPGTGGWNEQFFGPGTRLTVL.

The chain uses TRBV5-3 and TRBJ2-7; D remains unclear. TRBV5-3 carries the ORF label, with uncertain function. This CDR3 is 13 amino acids long. V shed 5 bases and J shed 2 bases, with 11 bases lying between them. This chain's CDR3 is CARSLSGPYEQYV. CDR3 coding DNA: TGTGCCAGAAGTCTGAGTGGGCCCTACGAGCAGTACGTC.

This clone appeared once. The V and J genes are TRBV7-2 and TRBJ2-7, with a possible D match to TRBD2 (7 bases). The CDR3 has 15 residues. Looked up from germline, CDR1 is SGHTA and CDR2 is FQGNSA. V was trimmed by 1 base and J by 4 bases, leaving 14 bases between them. CDR3 nucleotide sequence: TGTGCCAGCAGCTTAGGTGGGGGGGCTTCTTACGAGCAGTACTTC. This gives the protein CASSLGGGASYEQYF.

V usage is TRBV5-1 and J usage is TRBJ2-5, with D possibly matching TRBD1 (5 bases). The CDR3 contains 13 residues. Trimming removed 0 bases at V and 5 bases at J, with 8 bases between. The germline V gene has CDR1 SGHRS and CDR2 YFSETQ. The CDR3 here is CASSLEGVETQYF. The DNA of the CDR3 is TGCGCCAGCAGCTTGGAAGGGGTCGAGACCCAGTACTTC.

This clone appeared once. This chain connects TRBV7-3 to TRBJ2-7, with D possibly TRBD1 on 6 matching bases. Per the germline V gene, CDR1 is SGHTA and CDR2 is FQGTGA. CDR3 size: 13 residues. Trimming took off 2 bases at V and 6 bases at J, with 11 bases between the two ends. CDR3 protein: CASSLSGAGEQYF. The CDR3 nucleotides are TGTGCCAGCAGCTTATCAGGGGCCGGCGAGCAGTACTTC.

CDR3 amino acids: CASGLVLSGVPGELFF. The CDR3 DNA follows: TGTGCTAGTGGTTTGGTACTAAGCGGGGTCCCCGGGGAGCTGTTTTTT. The rearrangement links TRBV12-5 to TRBJ2-2; 7 bases map to TRBD2. V lost 0 bases to trimming and J lost 6 bases; unmatched junction nucleotides: 7. Germline CDR1 is LGHNT and CDR2 is FRNRAP. The CDR3 contains 16 residues.

The chain links TRBV28 to TRBJ1-1; TRBD1 might be the D (6 bases). The V gene lost 7 bases and the J gene lost 4 bases, with 13 bases spanning the gap. Germline V CDR1 and CDR2: MDHEN, SYDVKM. CDR3 length: 13 amino acids. CDR3 sequence: CASTPQGSTEAFF. The CDR3 nucleotides read TGTGCCAGCACACCACAGGGTAGCACTGAAGCTTTCTTT.

The chain uses TRBV27 and TRBJ1-2; D call uncertain. CDR1 is MNHEY and CDR2 is SMNVEV in the germline V gene (reference sequence). Trimming removed 2 bases at V and 7 bases at J, with 11 bases between. CDR3 size: 13 residues. Here the CDR3 DNA reads TGTGCCAGCAGTTTACTTGGTTCCAGTGGCTACACCTTC. It specifies CASSLLGSSGYTF.

This chain connects TRBV28 to TRBJ2-7, with 8 bases lining up with TRBD1. The CDR3 length is 16 residues. Germline V gene lookup returns CDR1 MDHEN and CDR2 SYDVKM. V dropped 3 bases and J dropped 3; count of bases not matched to a gene: 10. This CDR3 is CASSFLRRTGIYEQYF. The CDR3, as DNA: TGTGCCAGCAGTTTCCTGCGAAGGACAGGGATCTACGAGCAGTACTTC.

This chain links TRBV7-6 with TRBJ2-1, with a possible D match to TRBD1 (6 bases). V shed 5 bases and J shed 5 bases, with 16 bases lying between them. The V gene's germline CDR1 is SGHVS and CDR2 FNYEAQ. This CDR3 spans 15 amino acids. In DNA form, the CDR3 reads TGTGCCAGCAGCCTTCTGTTGCGGACAGACAATGAGCAGTTCTTC. Translated, it gives CASSLLLRTDNEQFF.

In this sample, this clone turned up a few times. This chain's CDR3 is CASSLLPAAGKNSPLHF. For the CDR3, the DNA is TGCGCCAGCAGCCTCTTACCCGCGGCAGGGAAGAATTCACCCCTCCACTTT. The V and J genes are TRBV4-1 and TRBJ1-6; a weak D match, TRBD1 (5 bases). The CDR3 loop spans 17 amino acids. Trimming shortened V by 4 bases and J by 7 bases, and 20 bases separated the two germline ends. The germline V gene has CDR1 MGHRA and CDR2 YSYEKL.

This chain connects TRBV5-6 to TRBJ1-2, with D possibly matching TRBD1 (5 bases). The CDR3 has 14 residues. Germline lookup yields CDR1 SGHDT and CDR2 YYEEEE. With 0 bases removed from V and 2 bases from J, the gap between germline ends came to 8 bases. CDR3 nucleotide sequence: TGTGCCAGCAGCTTGGTGGAGGGGAACTATGGCTACACCTTC. Protein sequence: CASSLVEGNYGYTF.

A few counts support this clone. The chain combines TRBV19 with TRBJ1-1; 10 bases line up with TRBD1. Germline V CDR1 and CDR2: LNHDA, SQIVND (reference sequence). V was pared by 5 bases and J by 6 bases, with 6 bases of the junction left unmatched. The CDR3 totals 14 residues. CDR3 DNA sequence: TGTGCCAGTAGTCTCCGGGACAGGGGCCCTGAAGCTTTCTTT. This gives the protein CASSLRDRGPEAFF.

The chain carries TRBV18 and TRBJ1-1; 11 nucleotides align to TRBD1. V trimming: 0 bases; J trimming: 1 base; junction bases outside the gene matches: 4. Looked up from germline, CDR1 is KGHSH and CDR2 is LQKENI. The CDR3 covers 17 residues. The CDR3 nucleotides are TGTGCCAGCTCACCACCTCTCGGACAGGGGGCGAACACTGAAGCTTTCTTT. This translates into CASSPPLGQGANTEAFF.

The chain joins TRBV7-9 to TRBJ2-5; 14 positions agree with TRBD2. Losses at the gene ends were 0 bases for V and 4 bases for J; bases not matched to a gene: 1. Germline assignment: CDR1 SEHNR and CDR2 FQNEAQ (reference sequence). This CDR3 region has 16 residues. CDR3 bases: TGTGCCAGCAGCTTAGCGGGACTAGCGGGAGCAGAGACCCAGTACTTC. It specifies CASSLAGLAGAETQYF.

The chain recombines TRBV5-1 with TRBJ1-1, with 7 nucleotides matching TRBD1. Germline CDR1 SGHRS, CDR2 YFSETQ. After removal of 0 bases from V and 10 bases from J, the junction contained 6 bases not matched to a gene. The CDR3 sequence is 13 residues long. The CDR3 reads CASSLEGQRGAFF. DNA of the CDR3: TGCGCCAGCAGCTTGGAGGGACAGAGAGGAGCTTTCTTT.

Worth noting for this clone: Within the sample, other DNA sequences also encode this same CDR3. The chain employs TRBV18 and TRBJ2-5; perhaps TRBD2 as D (6 bases). CDR3 length: 14 residues. CDR1 and CDR2 from the germline V gene are KGHSH and LQKENI. V was shortened by 0 bases and J by 2 bases, with 7 bases between the two germline ends. This CDR3 is CASSPPLAQETQYF. Here the CDR3 DNA reads TGTGCCAGCTCACCACCGCTAGCGCAAGAGACCCAGTACTTC.

This clone turned up a few times. This chain links TRBV2 with TRBJ2-7; 13 nucleotides align to TRBD2. The CDR3 is made up of 14 amino acids. V lost 8 bases and J lost 7; bases outside the gene matches: 8. CDR1 SNHLY and CDR2 FYNNEI come from the germline V gene. The CDR3 spells CASLLAGGPGEQYV. The DNA for the CDR3 is TGTGCCAGCCTACTAGCGGGAGGGCCGGGTGAGCAGTACGTC.

This clone was detected only once. V usage is TRBV5-4 and J usage is TRBJ2-1; D is unclear. Germline loops: CDR1 SGHNT, CDR2 YYREEE (reference sequence). Between the trimmed V and J ends, which lost 4 bases and 7 bases, there was a span of 15 bases. The CDR3 contains 14 residues. CDR3 sequence (DNA): TGTGCCAGCAGCCCCCAAGATTTAGCTAATGAGCAGTTCTTC. Amino acid sequence: CASSPQDLANEQFF.

J is TRBJ1-1 and V is TRBV24-1, with 9 bases lining up with TRBD1. CDR3 size: 16 residues. Looked up from germline, CDR1 is KGHDR and CDR2 is SFDVKD. V shed 4 bases, J shed 2 bases, and the junction held 7 bases outside the gene matches. The CDR3 DNA sequence: TGTGCCACCAGTGACCAACCGGGACAGGGAAACACTGAAGCTTTCTTT. Translation: CATSDQPGQGNTEAFF.

The genes are TRBV6-5 and TRBJ1-5; 8 positions agree with TRBD1. Germline-derived CDR1 and CDR2 are MNHEY and SVGAGI. CDR3 length: 15 residues. Trimming cost V 0 bases and J 6 bases; bases outside gene matches: 4. CDR3 region: CASSYSDRGGQPQHF. CDR3 coding DNA: TGTGCCAGCAGTTACTCTGACAGGGGCGGTCAGCCCCAGCATTTT.

The CDR3 loop is CASSPETSSGNTIYF. The CDR3 DNA is TGTGCCAGTAGTCCCGAAACGAGCTCTGGAAACACCATATATTTT. The rearrangement uses TRBV19 and TRBJ1-3, with D hard to call. V lost 5 bases and J 0 bases, leaving 11 bases between the germline ends. The germline CDR1 and CDR2 sequences are LNHDA and SQIVND (reference sequence). The CDR3 covers 15 residues.

V gene TRBV9 combines with J gene TRBJ1-6; D is unresolved. From germline, CDR1 is SGDLS and CDR2 YYNGEE. The CDR3 is 12 residues long. V was clipped by 4 bases and J by 5 bases, with 4 bases between them. CDR3 region: CASSRDNSPLHF. The CDR3 coding sequence is TGTGCCAGCAGCCGTGATAATTCACCCCTCCACTTT.

Here the CDR3 DNA reads TGTGCCAGCAGCCAAGTGGTCGTGACCTCGACGGGTGGCTACACCTTC. This gives the protein CASSQVVVTSTGGYTF. The chain carries TRBV14 and TRBJ1-2; D gene unclear. This CDR3 comprises 16 residues. Germline CDR1 SGHDN, CDR2 FVKESK. The V end was cut by 1 base, the J end by 7 bases, with 19 bases between.